Below, 13 T cell receptor beta chains from the same sample are listed, as sequenced in a study of CD8+ T cells in alopecia areata. Following extraction, RNA underwent reverse transcription to cDNA, which served as the sequencing template. The protocol was immunoSEQ multiplex PCR, while the TCRdb copy is restricted to in-frame clones and leaves out a portion. The repertoire holds 200,000 to 250,000 clones, with roughly two fifths as singletons. Sample treatment: oral pan-JAK inhibitor, 5-10 mg twice daily. Sequencing was performed on CD4+ T cells sorted from blood, taken around week 31, from a patient treated with tofacitinib. These receptors originate from a human donor with alopecia areata.

V and J are TRBV18 and TRBJ2-3; D is ambiguous. The CDR3 runs to 14 residues. V lost 2 bases, J lost 2 bases, and 8 bases lay in between. CDR1 and CDR2 (germline): KGHSH, LQKENI. The CDR3 spells CASSPETSTDTQYF. CDR3 coding DNA: TGTGCCAGCTCACCAGAAACATCCACAGATACGCAGTATTTT.

This clone was counted a few times. The gene calls are TRBV19 and TRBJ1-6; 9 bases are a match to TRBD1. V gave up 9 bases and J gave up 10 bases; unmatched junction bases: 13. This CDR3 is built from 15 residues. Germline lookup yields CDR1 LNHDA and CDR2 SQIVND (reference sequence). CDR3 loop: CASGRPGQGNSPLHF. CDR3 in DNA: TGTGCCAGCGGTCGTCCGGGACAGGGTAACTCACCCCTCCACTTT.

CDR3 nucleotide sequence: TGTGCCAGCAGTGAGGGGCGGGCGGCGGTCACAGATACGCAGTATTTT. Translated, it gives CASSEGRAAVTDTQYF. This chain uses TRBV25-1 with TRBJ2-3, with D perhaps being TRBD1 or TRBD2 (5 bases each). Trimming left V 3 bases short and J 2 bases short, with 15 bases between. The CDR3 is made up of 16 amino acids. Germline CDR1 and CDR2: MGHDK and SYGVNS.

This clone came up once. This sequence joins TRBV19 and TRBJ1-5, with 9 bases that match TRBD1. Germline-derived CDR1 and CDR2 are LNHDA and SQIVND (reference sequence). With 3 bases clipped from V and 5 bases from J, the junction kept 5 bases outside the gene matches. The CDR3 is 15 amino acids. CDR3 protein: CASSMDRGGDQPQHF. The CDR3 nucleotides read TGTGCCAGTAGTATGGACAGGGGAGGCGATCAGCCCCAGCATTTT.

This chain connects TRBV30 to TRBJ2-3, with 14 bases fitting TRBD2. V gave up 3 bases and J gave up 2 bases; unmatched junction bases: 10. Germline V gene lookup returns CDR1 GTSNPN and CDR2 SVGIG (reference sequence). There are 18 residues in the CDR3. Written as DNA, the CDR3 is TGTGCCTGGAGCGCAGGGACTAGCGGGAGCCTTTACACAGATACGCAGTATTTT. This encodes CAWSAGTSGSLYTDTQYF.

This clone was counted a few times. This sequence joins TRBV7-2 and TRBJ2-3; 8 bases fit TRBD2. The V and J ends lost 5 bases and 6 bases, in that order; junction bases with no gene match: 10. CDR3 size: 15 residues. Germline V gene lookup returns CDR1 SGHTA and CDR2 FQGNSA. The CDR3 sequence is CASSPLAGSSDTQYF. CDR3 nucleotides: TGTGCCAGCAGCCCCCTAGCGGGCTCCTCCGATACGCAGTATTTT.

This rearrangement joins TRBV5-6 to TRBJ2-5; D not certain. The V gene lost 1 base and the J gene lost 5 bases, with 12 bases spanning the gap. CDR3 length: 14 residues. Per germline, CDR1 SGHDT and CDR2 YYEEEE. The CDR3 sequence: CASSLFQAWETQYF. The CDR3 DNA sequence: TGTGCCAGCAGCTTGTTTCAGGCGTGGGAGACCCAGTACTTC.

The chain has TRBV29-1 and TRBJ2-1; 14 nucleotides align to TRBD2. The trim removed 3 bases at V and 5 bases at J, leaving 9 bases unmatched. Germline lookup yields CDR1 SQVTM and CDR2 ANQGSEA. The CDR3 length is 17 residues. CDR3 nucleotides: TGCAGCGTTGACGGGACTAGCGGGGGCTGGATAGACAATGAGCAGTTCTTC. Protein sequence: CSVDGTSGGWIDNEQFF.

V gene TRBV6-5 combines with J gene TRBJ2-7; D unclear. V dropped 7 bases and J dropped 5 bases, with 15 bases sitting between them. CDR3 length equals 13 residues. CDR1 is MNHEY and CDR2 is SVGAGI in the germline V gene. CDR3 DNA: TGTGCCAGCACCCAATGGGCTGGCGACGAGCAGTACTTC. It is translated as CASTQWAGDEQYF.

J is TRBJ2-5 and V is TRBV5-1; possible D gene TRBD2, 5 bases. The CDR3 spans 14 residues. The germline V gene encodes CDR1 SGHRS and CDR2 YFSETQ. Deletions cut 2 bases from V and 4 bases from J, with 12 bases between. CDR3 coding DNA: TGCGCCAGCAGCTTTACCAGCGGTGGAGAGACCCAGTACTTC. This gives the protein CASSFTSGGETQYF.

There are many counts of this clone. The CDR3 carries no conserved terminal phenylalanine or tryptophan, so it likely arises from a read error. The limits of the CDR3 on the DNA are not certain, so only TCRdb's listed CDR3 is given. V gene TRBV14 combines with J gene TRBJ1-4; the listed D gene, TRBD1, was not tested against the DNA. Ends included, the CDR3 has 10 residues. Germline CDR1 SGHDN, CDR2 FVKESK. CDR3 loop: CASSQDVQAG.

The V gene is TRBV5-6, the J gene TRBJ2-7; TRBD2 aligns across 10 bases. Losses at the gene ends were 4 bases for V and 6 bases for J; bases not matched to a gene: 4. In germline, CDR1 is SGHDT, CDR2 YYEEEE. The CDR3 has 13 residues. CDR3 loop: CASSRSGGSEQYF. In DNA form, the CDR3 reads TGTGCCAGCAGCCGTAGCGGGGGGTCCGAGCAGTACTTC.

This sequence joins TRBV7-9 and TRBJ1-2; unclear D gene. V was clipped by 5 bases and J by 3 bases, with 13 bases between them. CDR1 SEHNR and CDR2 FQNEAQ come from the germline V gene (reference sequence). The CDR3 totals 14 residues. The CDR3 sequence is CASSRLWKDYGYTF. CDR3 coding DNA: TGTGCCAGCAGCCGCCTGTGGAAGGACTATGGCTACACCTTC.